This note documents a single T cell receptor (beta chain) sequence. Its target is unknown. Both 60 Vbeta primers and 13 Jbeta primers went into the PCR. Repertoires were generated with immunoSEQ multiplex PCR, while TCRdb's copy carries only in-frame clones and drops some. Altogether over 55,000 clones are present, about 82% being singletons, with the ten largest covering approximately 4.3%. V shed 4 bases and J shed 1 base, with 14 bases lying between them. This CDR3 region has 15 residues. CDR1 SEHNR and CDR2 FQNEAQ come from the germline V gene (reference sequence). This sample stems from a study of cytomegalovirus exposure and HLA in healthy donors. Study-level background: There were about 85 million unique TCRs (from HLA-typed donors) in an early data release. General study findings and limits: Later analysis suggested most CMV-associated TCR beta chains were HLA-restricted. Some V segments, TRBV6-2 and TRBV6-3 among them, were indistinguishable and were therefore excluded. The records held CMV serostatus as the only immune exposure information.

This receptor was identified in a woman aged 30 to 39 in good health and CMV-seronegative. The sample comprised PBMCs. J is TRBJ2-7 and V is TRBV7-9, with D possibly being TRBD1 (6 bases). The CDR3 nucleotides read TGTGCCAGCAGCTCCCCGGGACATCGATCCTACGAGCAGTACTTC. Its protein is CASSSPGHRSYEQYF.